This entry lists 21 T cell receptor beta chains sequenced from one sample in a study of shared clonotypes between healthy human individuals. Measured with immunoSEQ multiplex PCR; TCRdb has only the in-frame clones, and not every one. The repertoire has hundreds of thousands of clones, more than 95% of them found once; the top ten carry around 0.057%. The specimen was naive CD4+ T cells sorted from blood. Subset defined: CD45RA+ positively selected. The origin of the receptors is a woman under 40 in good health.

This rearrangement joins TRBV7-6 to TRBJ1-5, with 8 bases that match TRBD1. Germline lookup yields CDR1 SGHVS and CDR2 FNYEAQ. The CDR3 covers 15 residues. Trimming took 6 bases from V and 2 from J; bases not matched to a gene: 6. The CDR3 DNA reads as TGTGCCAGCAGTCAGGGGGCGTCGGGCAATCAGCCCCAGCATTTT. This codes for CASSQGASGNQPQHF.

This clone was found once. This chain connects TRBV4-1 to TRBJ1-1; 8 nucleotides match TRBD1. CDR3 length: 15 amino acids. Germline CDR1 MGHRA, CDR2 YSYEKL. Trimming took 3 bases from V and 4 from J; bases not matched to a gene: 7. The CDR3 DNA is TGCGCCAGCAGCCACCCTGGACAGGGCCGCACTGAAGCTTTCTTT. As protein: CASSHPGQGRTEAFF.

The chain has TRBV10-3 and TRBJ2-1; 11 bases map to TRBD2. The CDR3 runs to 19 residues. Germline-derived CDR1 and CDR2 are ENHRY and SYGVKD. Losses at the gene ends were 6 bases for V and 6 bases for J; bases not matched to a gene: 19. The CDR3 region is CAISDTSGSHARSGNEQFF. DNA for the CDR3: TGTGCCATCAGCGATACTAGCGGGAGCCACGCACGCTCTGGCAATGAGCAGTTCTTC.

The chain joins TRBV28 to TRBJ1-1; D is uncertain. Germline V CDR1 and CDR2: MDHEN, SYDVKM. There are 12 residues in the CDR3. V dropped 2 bases and J dropped 6 bases, with 7 bases sitting between them. This chain's CDR3 is CASSLRSSEAFF. The CDR3 DNA reads TGTGCCAGCAGTTTAAGATCCTCTGAAGCTTTCTTT.

The chain is built from TRBV27 and TRBJ2-1; TRBD2 matches 8 bases. In germline, CDR1 is MNHEY, CDR2 SMNVEV (reference sequence). Germline trimming cut 7 bases from V and 0 bases from J; bases unmatched to any gene: 2. CDR3 size: 14 residues. CDR3 region: CASKLADSYNEQFF. The CDR3 DNA is TGTGCCAGCAAACTAGCGGACTCCTACAATGAGCAGTTCTTC.

The chain combines TRBV6-1 with TRBJ2-6; D call uncertain. The CDR3 covers 13 residues. Germline values: CDR1 MNHNS, CDR2 SASEGT. Trimming took off 7 bases at V and 4 bases at J, with 8 bases between the two ends. The CDR3 region is CASILTGANVLTF. The CDR3 nucleotides read TGTGCCAGCATTCTTACCGGGGCCAACGTCCTGACTTTC.

The chain links TRBV5-1 to TRBJ1-4; TRBD1 might be the D (5 bases). Germline V gene data show CDR1 as SGHRS and CDR2 as YFSETQ. Trimming took 0 bases from V and 4 from J, leaving 16 bases between them. The CDR3 has 17 amino acids. The CDR3 protein is CASSLGGQGWGNEKLFF. The DNA for the CDR3 is TGCGCCAGCAGCTTGGGGGGCCAGGGTTGGGGTAATGAAAAACTGTTTTTT.

The V gene is TRBV28, the J gene TRBJ1-2, with D possibly TRBD1 on 5 matching bases. Between the trimmed V and J ends, which lost 6 bases and 4 bases, there was a span of 9 bases. The germline V gene encodes CDR1 MDHEN and CDR2 SYDVKM. This CDR3 has 12 residues. The CDR3 is CASSRDVYGYTF. In DNA form, the CDR3 reads TGTGCCAGCAGCCGGGACGTCTATGGCTACACCTTC.

The rearrangement links TRBV13 to TRBJ2-7; tentatively, D is TRBD1 or TRBD2 (5 bases each). Germline V gene sequence: CDR1 PRHDT, CDR2 FYEKMQ (reference sequence). This CDR3 is built from 16 residues. The V end lost 5 bases, the J end lost 3 bases, and 20 bases lay between the germline ends. The CDR3 protein is CASSIRRDGLNYEQYF. The DNA of the CDR3 is TGTGCCAGCAGCATCCGTAGGGACGGACTTAACTACGAGCAGTACTTC.

DNA for the CDR3: TGTGCCAGCTCACCACCCCTAGCGGGGTCCTACGAGCAGTACTTC. Its translation is CASSPPLAGSYEQYF. The chain carries TRBV18 and TRBJ2-7; 9 nucleotides line up with TRBD2. In germline, CDR1 is KGHSH, CDR2 LQKENI. V trimming: 0 bases; J trimming: 1 base; junction bases outside the gene matches: 1. This CDR3 comprises 15 residues.

This chain joins TRBV11-2 and TRBJ1-1, with 7 bases aligning to TRBD1. CDR3 length equals 14 residues. After removal of 5 bases from V and 4 bases from J, the junction contained 7 bases not matched to a gene. Germline CDR1 is SGHAT and CDR2 is FQNNGV. CDR3 loop: CASSLSTGSTEAFF. The CDR3 DNA reads as TGTGCCAGCAGCCTCTCGACAGGGTCCACTGAAGCTTTCTTT.

This chain joins TRBV14 and TRBJ1-1; 8 bases line up with TRBD1. J gave up 5 bases and V 9 bases, and 11 bases lay outside the gene matches. The CDR3 has 14 amino acids. Germline assignment: CDR1 SGHDN and CDR2 FVKESK. CDR3 in DNA: TGTGCCAGTGACGGGGGACAGGAGGGGACTGAAGCTTTCTTT. Translated: CASDGGQEGTEAFF.

The J gene is TRBJ2-5, the V gene TRBV18; 7 bases map to TRBD2. The germline gives CDR1 KGHSH, CDR2 LQKENI. The V and J ends lost 5 bases and 5 bases, in that order; junction bases with no gene match: 14. The CDR3 has 16 residues. In DNA form, the CDR3 reads TGTGCCAGCTCAGCGGCCCTAGCGGCTACCCGGGAGACCCAGTACTTC. It yields the protein CASSAALAATRETQYF.

V is TRBV5-6 and J is TRBJ1-1, with D tentatively TRBD1 (6 bases). The CDR3 has 14 amino acids. Germline V lookup: CDR1 SGHDT, CDR2 YYEEEE. V lost 4 bases to trimming and J lost 3 bases, with 13 bases between them. The CDR3, as DNA: TGTGCCAGCAGCCAGCGGCAGGGGTACACTGAAGCTTTCTTT. Translated, it gives CASSQRQGYTEAFF.

This chain uses TRBV10-2 with TRBJ2-7; D not resolved. Trimming took off 8 bases at V and 0 bases at J, with 14 bases between the two ends. The CDR3 totals 14 residues. CDR1 WSHSY and CDR2 SAAADI come from the germline V gene. The CDR3 DNA reads TGCGCCAGCGTCATCGTCGGCAGCTCCTACGAGCAGTACTTC. This translates into CASVIVGSSYEQYF.

The CDR3 DNA follows: TGTGCCAGCAGTTACAACGGGGACGGGAATCAGCCCCAGCATTTT. Residues: CASSYNGDGNQPQHF. V and J are TRBV6-5 and TRBJ1-5; possibly TRBD1 for D (5 bases). Trimming took 2 bases from V and 4 from J, leaving 12 bases between them. The CDR3 length is 15 residues. The germline gives CDR1 MNHEY, CDR2 SVGAGI.

This chain links TRBV5-4 with TRBJ2-3; 8 positions match TRBD1. Unmatched junction bases numbered 2, after V lost 4 bases and J lost 1 base. The germline CDR1 and CDR2 sequences are SGHNT and YYREEE (reference sequence). This CDR3 has 14 residues. The CDR3 is CASSRGQGTDTQYF. CDR3 sequence (DNA): TGTGCCAGCAGCCGGGGACAGGGCACAGATACGCAGTATTTT.

The V call is TRBV6-5, the J call TRBJ2-7; D is unclear. Germline lookup yields CDR1 MNHEY and CDR2 SVGAGI. V gave up 4 bases and J gave up 6 bases, with 19 bases separating them. This CDR3 spans 15 amino acids. The CDR3, as DNA: TGTGCCAGCAGTTCAGCCCCGGTCCCCCGCGGCGAGCAGTACTTC. It is translated as CASSSAPVPRGEQYF.

The J gene is TRBJ2-1, the V gene TRBV5-1, with TRBD1 matching over 12 bases. CDR3 length equals 18 residues. V lost 3 bases to trimming and J lost 0 bases; unmatched junction nucleotides: 7. Germline V gene sequence: CDR1 SGHRS, CDR2 YFSETQ. The CDR3 coding sequence is TGCGCCAGCAGCTCCGGGACAGGGGGCTGGAGCTCCTACAATGAGCAGTTCTTC. Translated: CASSSGTGGWSSYNEQFF.

This chain connects TRBV4-1 to TRBJ2-7, with D possibly being TRBD2 (7 bases). Per germline, CDR1 MGHRA and CDR2 YSYEKL. Trimming pared 5 bases from V and 1 base from J, leaving 18 bases between. The CDR3 sequence is 16 residues long. CDR3 coding DNA: TGCGCCAGCAGCGGGGGGGGCACTAGCGCGTCCTACGAGCAGTACTTC. Its translation: CASSGGGTSASYEQYF.

The chain is built from TRBV7-3 and TRBJ1-1; 7 bases line up with TRBD1. V was pared by 5 bases and J by 6 bases, with 9 bases of the junction left unmatched. The CDR3 spans 14 residues. The germline CDR1 and CDR2 sequences are SGHTA and FQGTGA. CDR3 protein: CASSIQGLYAEAFF. As DNA, the CDR3 is TGTGCCAGCAGCATACAGGGGCTTTACGCTGAAGCTTTCTTT.